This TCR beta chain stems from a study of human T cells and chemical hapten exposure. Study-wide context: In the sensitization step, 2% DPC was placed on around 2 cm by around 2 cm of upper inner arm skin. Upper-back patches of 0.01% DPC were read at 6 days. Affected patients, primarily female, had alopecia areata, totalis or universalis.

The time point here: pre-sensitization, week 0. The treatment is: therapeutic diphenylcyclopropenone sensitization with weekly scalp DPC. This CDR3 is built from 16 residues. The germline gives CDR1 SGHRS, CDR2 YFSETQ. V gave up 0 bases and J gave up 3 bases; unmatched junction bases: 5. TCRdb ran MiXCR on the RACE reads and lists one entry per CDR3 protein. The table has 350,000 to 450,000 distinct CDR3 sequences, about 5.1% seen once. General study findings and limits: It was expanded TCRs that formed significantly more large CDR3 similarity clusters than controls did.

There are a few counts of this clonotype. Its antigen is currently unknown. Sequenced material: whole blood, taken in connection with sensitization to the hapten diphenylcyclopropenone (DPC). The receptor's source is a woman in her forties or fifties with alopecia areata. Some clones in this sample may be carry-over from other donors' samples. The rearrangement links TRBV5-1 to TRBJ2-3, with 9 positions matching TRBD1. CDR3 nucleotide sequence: TGCGCCAGCAGCTTGGGGGACAGGGAAGGGACAGATACGCAGTATTTT. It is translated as CASSLGDREGTDTQYF.